Here is one T cell receptor (beta chain) with its context. This clonotype was detected many times. No antigen is known for it. Per-base qualities were not stored, and no clone one base away is much larger. These data originate in a study of CD8 T cells in ankylosing spondylitis (dated by TCRdb to about 2017). For context, the study as a whole: The study profiled T cell receptor beta repertoires in healthy donors and ankylosing spondylitis patients to find disease-linked TCR variants. The full study cohort was made up of about 25 ankylosing spondylitis patients and 108 healthy donors. Peripheral blood samples were taken, and synovial fluid was additionally collected from ankylosing spondylitis patients. What the authors observed across the whole study: The disease-linked clones had a CD8+ phenotype and were found at relatively low frequencies in peripheral blood. Blood from ankylosing spondylitis patients appeared to be characterized by a TCR beta motif composed of about 8 highly homologous amino acid variants. The disease-linked clones were reported to be significantly enriched in matched synovial fluid samples from ankylosing spondylitis patients. Some TCR beta motif variants had previously been reported in synovial fluid and blood of reactive arthritis patients, which suggested common disease-initiation mechanisms.

The sequencing machine was an Illumina HiSeq 2500. Quantitative 5'-RACE with molecular barcodes was the method used to prepare the TCR beta libraries. The paper's data handling went like this. To identify disease-linked TCR variants, a new computational method was used, one built on a probabilistic model of VDJ rearrangement. TCRdb's own reprocessing of the public reads used fastp at Q25 and MiXCR and kept productive beta chains. CDR3 protein duplicates are merged, each entry listing the most common genes and DNA. TCRdb's processing, not the study's, gives the V and J calls here. In this sample the table shows 300,000 to 350,000 distinct CDR3 sequences, about a fifth of which occur a single time. About 3.5% of the sample lies in the top ten. The cysteine opens and the phenylalanine closes a CDR3 of 13 amino acids. Only the CDR3 region is kept as DNA, spanning 39 bases read in frame from base 1. V and J lose 5 bases and 3 bases, and a span of 8 bases separates them.

This sequence uses TRBV12-3 or TRBV12-4 and TRBJ2-1; the D gene cannot be named for sure. The sequenced material came from blood, either unsorted or a sorted T cell fraction (not recorded which). This clonotype originated in a female donor with ankylosing spondylitis or in good health (not recorded which). The DNA sequence is given as TGTGCCAGCAGTGTCGACTTCTACAATGAGCAGTTCTTC. Its protein product is CASSVDFYNEQFF.